Below, 25 T cell receptor beta chains from the same sample are listed, as sequenced in a study of cytomegalovirus exposure and HLA in healthy donors. Here immunoSEQ multiplex PCR was the method, and the copy in TCRdb shows in-frame clones only, minus some. The sample has a few hundred thousand clones, approximately 80% seen once; the top ten hold around 15%. Material for sequencing was PBMCs. These receptors all come from a woman aged 25 to 39 in good health and CMV-seropositive.

This chain uses TRBV29-1 with TRBJ2-7, with D possibly TRBD2 on 5 matching bases. V lost 7 bases to trimming and J lost 7 bases, with 11 bases between them. Per the germline V gene, CDR1 is SQVTM and CDR2 is ANQGSEA. The CDR3 contains 10 residues. The CDR3 is CSAIEGEQYF. CDR3 DNA: TGCAGCGCGATTGAGGGAGAGCAGTACTTC.

This chain uses TRBV9 with TRBJ1-1; D perhaps matches TRBD1 (6 bases). Trimming removed 4 bases at V and 4 bases at J, with 17 bases between. Germline V gene lookup returns CDR1 SGDLS and CDR2 YYNGEE. The CDR3 is 15 amino acids. CDR3: CASSMSPTGSTEAFF. In nucleotides, the CDR3 is TGTGCCAGCAGCATGTCCCCAACAGGGTCCACTGAAGCTTTCTTT. Full variable domain (missing parts from reference TRBV9 and TRBJ1-1): DSGVTQTPKHLITATGQRVTLRCSPRSGDLSVYWYQQSLDQGLQFLIQYYNGEERAKGNILERFSAQQFPDLHSELNLSSLELGDSALYFCASSMSPTGSTEAFFGQGTRLTVV.

V usage is TRBV9 and J usage is TRBJ1-1; D is possibly TRBD1 (6 bases). CDR1 and CDR2 from the germline V gene are SGDLS and YYNGEE. V lost 1 base and J lost 0, with 28 bases in between. This CDR3 contains 21 residues. As DNA, the CDR3 is TGTGCCAGCAGCGTAAGTAAGGGGGGGGTTCCCCCGGCCCCGCTGAACACTGAAGCTTTCTTT. The encoded protein is CASSVSKGGVPPAPLNTEAFF.

V and J are TRBV30 and TRBJ2-1; D is undetermined. Trimming removed 2 bases from V and 0 bases from J, with 8 bases in between. This CDR3 comprises 14 residues. Per germline, CDR1 GTSNPN and CDR2 SVGIG (reference sequence). The CDR3 reads CAWSIGSSYNEQFF. The DNA of the CDR3 is TGTGCCTGGAGTATTGGTAGCTCCTACAATGAGCAGTTCTTC.

As for this clone: At one end the junction does not follow the germline gene, possibly because of a read error. The gene calls are TRBV28 and TRBJ2-5; the D gene is possibly TRBD2 (5 bases). Germline CDR1 MDHEN, CDR2 SYDVKM. The CDR3 runs 13 residues. The CDR3 is CASSLSEKETRYF. The DNA for the CDR3 is TGTGCCAGCAGCCTTAGCGAAAAAGAGACCCGGTACTTC. Together with reference TRBV28 and TRBJ2-5, the CDR3 gives the full variable domain: DVKVTQSSRYLVKRTGEKVFLECVQDMDHENMFWYRQDPGLGLRLIYFSYDVKMKEKGDIPEGYSVSREKKERFSLILESASTNQTSMYLCASSLSEKETRYFGPGTRLLVL.

This chain uses TRBV9 with TRBJ1-5, with D maybe TRBD1 (5 bases). Germline CDR1 and CDR2: SGDLS and YYNGEE. This CDR3 is 15 amino acids long. The germline V and J ends were trimmed by 3 bases and 1 base, with 11 bases remaining between them. The CDR3 is CASSAHDSSNQPQHF. For the CDR3, the DNA is TGTGCCAGCAGCGCCCATGACAGCAGCAATCAGCCCCAGCATTTT. The full variable domain, in which reference TRBV9 and TRBJ1-5 provide the parts outside the CDR3, is DSGVTQTPKHLITATGQRVTLRCSPRSGDLSVYWYQQSLDQGLQFLIQYYNGEERAKGNILERFSAQQFPDLHSELNLSSLELGDSALYFCASSAHDSSNQPQHFGDGTRLSIL.

The table lists this clone with a count of one. The V and J genes are TRBV2 and TRBJ2-4; D possibly corresponds to TRBD1 (6 bases). The CDR3 length is 16 residues. Trimming cost V 7 bases and J 0 bases, with 16 bases left between them. Germline V gene sequence: CDR1 SNHLY, CDR2 FYNNEI. CDR3 coding DNA: TGTGCCAGCAACCCCAGGGGAAACCTAGCCAAAAACATTCAGTACTTC. As protein: CASNPRGNLAKNIQYF.

V and J are TRBV29-1 and TRBJ2-5; D ambiguous. The V and J ends lost 5 bases and 4 bases respectively, with 14 bases between them. Germline lookup yields CDR1 SQVTM and CDR2 ANQGSEA. This CDR3 has 13 amino acids. CDR3 residues: CSVWVGVAETQYF. The DNA for the CDR3 is TGCAGCGTTTGGGTGGGTGTAGCAGAGACCCAGTACTTC.

The genes are TRBV25-1 and TRBJ2-1, with 9 nucleotides matching TRBD1. Trimming took 9 bases from V and 4 from J; bases not matched to a gene: 13. The CDR3 extends over 16 amino acids. The germline gives CDR1 MGHDK, CDR2 SYGVNS. The CDR3 DNA reads TGTGCCAGTAGAACCCAAAGACAGGGGGATTACAATGAGCAGTTCTTC. Its translation: CASRTQRQGDYNEQFF.

This chain uses TRBV7-9 with TRBJ1-3; D is ambiguous. V was shortened by 6 bases and J by 0 bases, with 12 bases between the two germline ends. This CDR3 contains 15 residues. Looked up from germline, CDR1 is SEHNR and CDR2 is FQNEAQ (reference sequence). Written as DNA, the CDR3 is TGTGCCAGCAGACACGGGAGGCTCTCTGGAAACACCATATATTTT. Amino acids: CASRHGRLSGNTIYF.

This clone was observed a handful of times. The CDR3 DNA reads as TGTGCCAGCAGTGGAAGAGAGCAGTACTTC. Encoded protein: CASSGREQYF. V usage is TRBV6-1 and J usage is TRBJ2-7; D is uncertain. V lost 4 bases and J lost 7, with 5 bases in between. This CDR3 is 10 amino acids long. Germline lookup yields CDR1 MNHNS and CDR2 SASEGT.

The rearrangement links TRBV5-4 to TRBJ2-7; 7 bases are a match to TRBD2. The CDR3 length is 13 residues. V shed 1 base, J shed 5 bases, and the junction held 3 bases outside the gene matches. In germline, CDR1 is SGHNT, CDR2 YYREEE (reference sequence). The CDR3 nucleotides are TGTGCCAGCAGCTTGATTGCGGGAGACGAGCAGTACTTC. Translated, it gives CASSLIAGDEQYF. Complete variable domain (other parts from reference TRBV5-4 and TRBJ2-7): ETGVTQSPTHLIKTRGQQVTLRCSSQSGHNTVSWYQQALGQGPQFIFQYYREEENGRGNFPPRFSGLQFPNYSSELNVNALELDDSALYLCASSLIAGDEQYFGPGTRLTVT.

This clone has a single count. The sample holds other DNA sequences that translate to the same CDR3. The genes are TRBV19 and TRBJ1-1; no definite D call. Germline V gene sequence: CDR1 LNHDA, CDR2 SQIVND (reference sequence). Between the trimmed V and J ends, which lost 5 bases and 1 base, there was a span of 5 bases. CDR3 length equals 12 residues. The CDR3 nucleotides are TGTGCCAGTAGTCCAGCGAACACTGAAGCTTTCTTT. Translation gives CASSPANTEAFF.

This clone was picked up one time. The V and J genes are TRBV6-1 and TRBJ2-1; TRBD2 matches 7 bases. The CDR3 is 15 amino acids. Germline V CDR1 and CDR2: MNHNS, SASEGT. V shed 2 bases, J shed 1 base, and the junction held 2 bases outside the gene matches. CDR3 amino acids: CASSEQRGSYNEQFF. CDR3 nucleotide sequence: TGTGCCAGCAGTGAACAGCGGGGTTCCTACAATGAGCAGTTCTTC.

The chain links TRBV7-6 to TRBJ1-1; D perhaps matches TRBD1 (6 bases). The CDR3 extends over 17 amino acids. Between the trimmed V and J ends, which lost 6 bases and 1 base, there was a span of 21 bases. The germline gives CDR1 SGHVS, CDR2 FNYEAQ. CDR3 residues: CASSPRGAGAGNTEAFF. CDR3 bases: TGTGCCAGCAGTCCCCGGGGGGCAGGGGCGGGGAACACTGAAGCTTTCTTT.

Of note for this clone: One end of the junction does not line up with germline, which may come from a read error. J is TRBJ1-5 and V is TRBV29-1; no definite D call. CDR3 length: 13 amino acids. In germline, CDR1 is SQVTM, CDR2 ANQGSEA. This CDR3 reads CSVEAGSNQPQHF. The CDR3 DNA is TGCAGCGTGGAAGCAGGTAGCAATCAGCCCCAGCATTTT. Drawing the rest from reference TRBV29-1 and TRBJ1-5, the complete variable domain is SAVISQKPSRDICQRGTSLTIQCQVDSQVTMMFWYRQQPGQSLTLIATANQGSEATYESGFVIDKFPISRPNLTFSTLTVSNMSPEDSSIYLCSVEAGSNQPQHFGDGTRLSIL.

The V gene is TRBV10-3, the J gene TRBJ2-7, with D unclear. The CDR3 sequence is 15 residues long. CDR1 is ENHRY and CDR2 is SYGVKD in the germline V gene. Trimming removed 3 bases at V and 0 bases at J, with 12 bases between. CDR3 protein: CAISDVINLSYEQYF. CDR3 DNA: TGTGCCATCAGTGACGTGATTAACCTCTCCTACGAGCAGTACTTC.

The V call is TRBV6-5, the J call TRBJ1-2; D is undetermined. This CDR3 spans 13 amino acids. V was shortened by 5 bases and J by 3 bases, with 10 bases between the two germline ends. CDR1 is MNHEY, CDR2 SVGAGI, per germline. In nucleotides, the CDR3 is TGTGCCAGCAGTCGGTCTGAGGACTATGGCTACACCTTC. Protein: CASSRSEDYGYTF.

This clone was recorded at least ten times. The V and J genes are TRBV6-1 and TRBJ2-3, with 11 positions matching TRBD2. V shed 3 bases, J shed 1 base, and the junction held 6 bases outside the gene matches. The V gene's germline CDR1 is MNHNS and CDR2 SASEGT. The CDR3 loop spans 17 amino acids. As DNA, the CDR3 is TGTGCCAGCAGTGATGTAGCGGGAGGGCCGGGCACAGATACGCAGTATTTT. Translated: CASSDVAGGPGTDTQYF.

The chain is built from TRBV4-3 and TRBJ1-2; 8 positions match TRBD1. Looked up from germline, CDR1 is LGHNA and CDR2 is YSLEER. Germline trimming cut 4 bases from V and 4 bases from J; bases unmatched to any gene: 23. This CDR3 is 20 amino acids long. CDR3 sequence (DNA): TGCGCCAGCAGCCCCAAAACCGGGACAGGCGACCCGCGCCCCTCCTATGGCTACACCTTC. Translated: CASSPKTGTGDPRPSYGYTF.

The chain combines TRBV27 with TRBJ2-3, with 9 bases lining up with TRBD2. Germline trimming cut 4 bases from V and 3 bases from J; bases unmatched to any gene: 11. The germline gives CDR1 MNHEY, CDR2 SMNVEV (reference sequence). The CDR3 is 17 residues long. For the CDR3, the DNA is TGTGCCAGCAGTTCTCGACTAGCGGCCGACATAACAGATACGCAGTATTTT. Translating gives CASSSRLAADITDTQYF.

The chain employs TRBV10-3 and TRBJ1-1; D call uncertain. Per the germline V gene, CDR1 is ENHRY and CDR2 is SYGVKD. The CDR3 length is 14 residues. Trimming left V 2 bases short and J 5 bases short, with 12 bases between. CDR3 coding DNA: TGTGCCATCAGTGAGGGGGTGGTGGGAACTGAAGCTTTCTTT. This sequence encodes CAISEGVVGTEAFF.

V and J are TRBV10-1 and TRBJ2-5; either TRBD1 or TRBD2 may supply D (5 bases each). The CDR3 length is 13 residues. The V end was cut by 4 bases, the J end by 4 bases, with 10 bases between. From germline, CDR1 is WNHNN and CDR2 SYGVQD (reference sequence). CDR3 sequence reads: CASSVGGGETQYF. In nucleotides, the CDR3 is TGCGCCAGCAGTGTTGGGGGTGGAGAGACCCAGTACTTC.

The chain employs TRBV27 and TRBJ1-1; a possible D gene is TRBD1 (5 bases). The CDR3 sequence is 16 residues long. V shed 5 bases and J shed 4 bases, with 20 bases lying between them. Germline loops: CDR1 MNHEY, CDR2 SMNVEV (reference sequence). The CDR3 protein is CASSLISGGLSTEAFF. The CDR3 DNA reads as TGTGCCAGCAGTCTGATCTCGGGGGGGTTGAGCACTGAAGCTTTCTTT.

The V and J genes are TRBV30 and TRBJ1-1; no clear D. Germline loops: CDR1 GTSNPN, CDR2 SVGIG (reference sequence). With 5 bases removed from V and 7 bases from J, the gap between germline ends came to 8 bases. The CDR3 runs 10 residues. The CDR3 DNA reads as TGTGCCTGGGAGAATGTTGAAGCTTTCTTT. As protein: CAWENVEAFF.